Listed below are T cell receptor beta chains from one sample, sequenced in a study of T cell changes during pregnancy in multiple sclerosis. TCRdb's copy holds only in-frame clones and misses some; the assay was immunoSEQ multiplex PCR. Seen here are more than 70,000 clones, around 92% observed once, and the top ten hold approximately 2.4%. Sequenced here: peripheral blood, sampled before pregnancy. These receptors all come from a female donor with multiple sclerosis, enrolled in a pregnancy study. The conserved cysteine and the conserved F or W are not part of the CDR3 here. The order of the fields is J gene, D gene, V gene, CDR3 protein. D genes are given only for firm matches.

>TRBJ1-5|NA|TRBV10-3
AISDFGKAGQPQH
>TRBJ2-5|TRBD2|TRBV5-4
ASSLIRLAGVQETQY
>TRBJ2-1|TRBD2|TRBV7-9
ASSFSGGFDEQF
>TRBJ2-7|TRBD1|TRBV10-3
AIRPLTGGMYEQY
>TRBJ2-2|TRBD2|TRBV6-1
ATGGHVTGELF
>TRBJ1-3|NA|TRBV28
ASSQTRAGNTIY
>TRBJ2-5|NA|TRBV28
ASSFNFRLDQETQY
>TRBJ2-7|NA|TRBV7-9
ASSPLYEQY
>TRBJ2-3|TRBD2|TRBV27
ASSLAGGSTDTQY
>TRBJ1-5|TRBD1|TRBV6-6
ASNRGSADQPQH
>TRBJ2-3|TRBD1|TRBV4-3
ASSQGRDRGQDTQY
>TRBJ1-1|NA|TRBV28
ASSLLGPNTEAF
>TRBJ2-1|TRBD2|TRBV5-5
ASSPTSGSNEQF
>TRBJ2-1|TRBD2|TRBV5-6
ASSARWTSGRGDEQF
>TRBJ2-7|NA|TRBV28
ASRVGTPRSEQY
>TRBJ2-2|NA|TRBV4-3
ASSQESTALNTGELF
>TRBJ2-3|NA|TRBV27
ASSLWFGDTQY
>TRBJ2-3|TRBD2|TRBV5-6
ASSLRTSGIDTQY
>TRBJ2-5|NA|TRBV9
ASSTHREQETQY
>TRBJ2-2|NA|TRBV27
ASSRRGFPTGELF
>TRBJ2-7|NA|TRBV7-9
ASSLGQGSSGYEQY
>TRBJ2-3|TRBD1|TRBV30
AWRQGAGDTQY
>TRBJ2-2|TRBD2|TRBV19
ASTQIAGGGTGELF
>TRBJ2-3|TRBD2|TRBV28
ASSLEAGVTDTQY
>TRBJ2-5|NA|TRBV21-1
ASSKYGLGQETQY
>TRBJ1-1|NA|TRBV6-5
ASRGLRPLWTEAF
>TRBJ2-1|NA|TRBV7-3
ASSLAGGPYNEQF
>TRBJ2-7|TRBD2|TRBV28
ASTDRGGIEQY
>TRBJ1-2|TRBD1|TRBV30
AWSWTGTNYGYT
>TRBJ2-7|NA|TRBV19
ASSTRGLPEQY
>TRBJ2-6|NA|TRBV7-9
AGAEGDSGANVLT
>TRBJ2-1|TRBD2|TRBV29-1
SVGTSGSANEQF
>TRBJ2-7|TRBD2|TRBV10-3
AISEPGLAGDYEQY
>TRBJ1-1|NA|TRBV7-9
ASSSRQTNTEAF
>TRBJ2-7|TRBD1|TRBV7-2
ASSMGTGGGYEQY
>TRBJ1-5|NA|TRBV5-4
ASSAGSNQPQH
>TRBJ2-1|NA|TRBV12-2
ASRLSDSSGRTPSYNEQF
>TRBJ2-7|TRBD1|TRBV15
ATSISGGGEQY
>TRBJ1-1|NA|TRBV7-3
ASSLNGGLNTEAF
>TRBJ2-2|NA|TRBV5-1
ASSFGVAANTGELF
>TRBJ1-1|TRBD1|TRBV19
ASSPRTGTTEAF
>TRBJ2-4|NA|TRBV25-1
ASSESARGHKNIQY
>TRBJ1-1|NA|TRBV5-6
ASIPFRRENTEAF
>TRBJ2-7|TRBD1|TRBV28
ASTEGQYSYEQY
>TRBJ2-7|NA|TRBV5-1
ASSLDAGYSYEQY
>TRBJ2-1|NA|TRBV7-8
ASSFTGVRHNEQF
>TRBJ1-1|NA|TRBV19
ASSIRPNTEAF
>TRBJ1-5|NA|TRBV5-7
ASSLDAGPSCNQPQH
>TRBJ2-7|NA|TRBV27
ASSSQGYGSVYEQY
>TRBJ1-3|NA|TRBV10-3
AILEQATNTIY
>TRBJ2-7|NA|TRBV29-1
SVEGADNSYEQY
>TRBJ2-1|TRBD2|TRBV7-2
ASYPREGGYNEQF